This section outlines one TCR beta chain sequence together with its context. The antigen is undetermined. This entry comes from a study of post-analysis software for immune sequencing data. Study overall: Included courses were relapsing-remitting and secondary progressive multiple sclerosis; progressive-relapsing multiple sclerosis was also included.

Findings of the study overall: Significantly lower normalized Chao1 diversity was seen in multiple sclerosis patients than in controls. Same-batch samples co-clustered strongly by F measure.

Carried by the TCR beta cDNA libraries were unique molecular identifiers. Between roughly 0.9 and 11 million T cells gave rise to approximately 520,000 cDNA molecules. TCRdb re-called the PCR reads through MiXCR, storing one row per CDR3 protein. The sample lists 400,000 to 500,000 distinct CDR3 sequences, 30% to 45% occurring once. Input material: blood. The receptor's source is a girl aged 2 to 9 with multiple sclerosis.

CDR3 DNA sequence: TGTGCCAGCAGCCCAATCGCAAACACTGAAGCTTTCTTT. Amino acids: CASSPIANTEAFF. This chain links TRBV12-3 or TRBV12-4 with TRBJ1-1; D is unclear. The CDR3 runs 13 residues. Trimming removed 6 bases from V and 2 bases from J, with 10 bases in between.